These 8 T cell receptor beta chains were sequenced from one sample in a study of cytomegalovirus exposure and HLA in healthy donors. The primer mix had 60 Vbeta and 13 Jbeta primers. Profiling relied on immunoSEQ multiplex PCR, and the TCRdb table lists in-frame clones only, not all of them. The sample has roughly 170,000 clones, around 80% seen once. Sequenced material: PBMCs. These receptors came from a woman aged 45-65 years in good health and CMV-seropositive.

The chain has TRBV19 and TRBJ2-2; D is ambiguous. CDR3 size: 14 residues. Trimming pared 3 bases from V and 0 bases from J, leaving 5 bases between. Germline V gene data show CDR1 as LNHDA and CDR2 as SQIVND (reference sequence). The CDR3 DNA reads TGTGCCAGTAGTATGATAGCGAACACCGGGGAGCTGTTTTTT. Its protein is CASSMIANTGELFF.

Only a few counts were recorded for this clone. J is TRBJ1-6 and V is TRBV30; 9 bases match TRBD1. V trimming: 5 bases; J trimming: 11 bases; junction bases outside the gene matches: 7. This CDR3 comprises 13 residues. Germline CDR1 GTSNPN, CDR2 SVGIG (reference sequence). CDR3 region: CAWSRDRVPPLHF. CDR3 nucleotides: TGTGCCTGGTCCAGGGACAGGGTCCCACCCCTCCACTTT.

The chain joins TRBV5-1 to TRBJ1-1; a weak D match, TRBD1 (6 bases). With 3 bases removed from V and 1 base from J, the gap between germline ends came to 13 bases. Germline CDR1 is SGHRS and CDR2 is YFSETQ. This CDR3 spans 15 amino acids. The CDR3 bases are TGCGCCAGCAGCTACATAAGACAGGAGAACACTGAAGCTTTCTTT. Translated, it gives CASSYIRQENTEAFF. Supplemented by reference TRBV5-1 and TRBJ1-1, the full variable domain reads KAGVTQTPRYLIKTRGQQVTLSCSPISGHRSVSWYQQTPGQGLQFLFEYFSETQRNKGNFPGRFSGRQFSNSRSEMNVSTLELGDSALYLCASSYIRQENTEAFFGQGTRLTVV.

Here the CDR3 reads CARSLTSNRRVEQYF. The CDR3, as DNA: TGTGCCAGAAGCTTGACATCGAATCGTCGGGTCGAGCAGTACTTC. The chain is built from TRBV5-3 and TRBJ2-7; D uncertain. TRBV5-3 is flagged as an ORF with uncertain function. Between the trimmed V and J ends, which lost 1 base and 6 bases, there was a span of 17 bases. The CDR3 extends over 15 amino acids.

In its sample, this clone was seen once. V gene TRBV29-1 combines with J gene TRBJ1-2; D perhaps matches TRBD1 (6 bases). The germline CDR1 and CDR2 sequences are SQVTM and ANQGSEA. Deletions cut 0 bases from V and 7 bases from J, with 15 bases between. The CDR3 is made up of 14 amino acids. The CDR3 nucleotides are TGCAGCGTTGAAGATCACCCAGGGGCGAGTGGCTACACCTTC. Translation gives CSVEDHPGASGYTF.

The chain employs TRBV11-1 and TRBJ2-7, with 7 bases fitting TRBD1. V lost 3 bases, J lost 2 bases, and 4 bases stayed unmatched. The CDR3 consists of 14 residues. Germline assignment: CDR1 SGHAT and CDR2 FQDESV (reference sequence). CDR3 in DNA: TGTGCCAGCAGCTTTTCGACAGGGACCTACGAGCAGTACTTC. Its translation is CASSFSTGTYEQYF.

The rearrangement uses TRBV9 and TRBJ2-5; D not certain. This CDR3 is 14 amino acids long. Germline CDR1 is SGDLS and CDR2 is YYNGEE. V was pared by 1 base and J by 4 bases, with 11 bases between. The CDR3 coding sequence is TGTGCCAGCAGCGTAAATCCCGTTGTAGAGACCCAGTACTTC. This sequence encodes CASSVNPVVETQYF. Full variable domain (remainder filled in from reference TRBV9 and TRBJ2-5): DSGVTQTPKHLITATGQRVTLRCSPRSGDLSVYWYQQSLDQGLQFLIQYYNGEERAKGNILERFSAQQFPDLHSELNLSSLELGDSALYFCASSVNPVVETQYFGPGTRLLVL.

This sequence joins TRBV7-2 and TRBJ1-2; D is possibly TRBD1 (6 bases). The CDR3 is 17 residues long. Between the trimmed V and J ends, which lost 2 bases and 8 bases, there was a span of 24 bases. In germline, CDR1 is SGHTA, CDR2 FQGNSA. CDR3: CASSLTVGPTGRWGYTF. The DNA of the CDR3 is TGTGCCAGCAGCTTAACGGTGGGGCCGACAGGCCGATGGGGCTACACCTTC.